The present T cell receptor (beta chain) was sequenced within a study of CD8 T cells in ankylosing spondylitis. Libraries for TCR beta were made by quantitative 5'-RACE with molecular barcodes. One entry per CDR3 protein results from TCRdb running MiXCR on the 5' RACE reads. Of a few hundred thousand distinct CDR3 sequences detected, 20% to 25% appear once; the ten largest clones hold 3.5%. Findings and caveats of the study: Some motif variants were previously reported in reactive arthritis synovial fluid and blood. Matched synovial fluid from ankylosing spondylitis patients was reported to be enriched for disease-linked clones. In peripheral blood, disease-linked CD8+ clones occurred at relatively low frequencies.

Worth noting for this clonotype: What it binds is not known.

This CDR3 region has 15 residues. The gene calls are TRBV21-1 and TRBJ2-3; the DNA was not used to check the table's D call, TRBD1. TRBV21-1 is a known pseudogene. Source material: blood, either unsorted or a sorted T cell fraction (not recorded which). The source is a female donor with ankylosing spondylitis or in good health (not recorded which). CDR3 bases: TGTGCCCCCCGGGGTCAGGCAGCCTTCACAGATACGCAGTATTTT. This sequence encodes CAPRGQAAFTDTQYF.